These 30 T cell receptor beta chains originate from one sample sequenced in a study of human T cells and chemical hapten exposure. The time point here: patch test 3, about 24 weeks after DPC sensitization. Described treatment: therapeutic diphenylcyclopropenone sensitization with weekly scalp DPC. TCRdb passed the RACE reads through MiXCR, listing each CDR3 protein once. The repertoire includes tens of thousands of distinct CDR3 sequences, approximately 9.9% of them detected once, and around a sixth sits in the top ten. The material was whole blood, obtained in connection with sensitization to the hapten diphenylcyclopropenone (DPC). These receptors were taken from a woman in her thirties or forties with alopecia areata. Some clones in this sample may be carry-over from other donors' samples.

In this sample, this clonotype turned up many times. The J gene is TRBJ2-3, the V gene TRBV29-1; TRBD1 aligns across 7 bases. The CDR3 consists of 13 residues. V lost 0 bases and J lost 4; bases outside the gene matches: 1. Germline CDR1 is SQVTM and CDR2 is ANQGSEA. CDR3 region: CSVEDQGADTQYF. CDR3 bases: TGCAGCGTTGAAGACCAGGGGGCAGATACGCAGTATTTT.

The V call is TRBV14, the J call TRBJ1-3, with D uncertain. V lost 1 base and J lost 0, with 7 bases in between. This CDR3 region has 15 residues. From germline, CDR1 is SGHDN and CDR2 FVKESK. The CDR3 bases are TGTGCCAGCAGCCAAGTCGGGGTCTCTGGAAACACCATATATTTT. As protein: CASSQVGVSGNTIYF.

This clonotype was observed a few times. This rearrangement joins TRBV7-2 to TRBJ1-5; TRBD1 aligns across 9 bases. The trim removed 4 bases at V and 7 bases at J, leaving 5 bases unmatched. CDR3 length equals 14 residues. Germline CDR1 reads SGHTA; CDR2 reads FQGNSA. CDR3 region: CASSYRGLGQPQHF. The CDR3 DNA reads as TGTGCCAGCAGCTACAGGGGGCTAGGGCAGCCCCAGCATTTT.

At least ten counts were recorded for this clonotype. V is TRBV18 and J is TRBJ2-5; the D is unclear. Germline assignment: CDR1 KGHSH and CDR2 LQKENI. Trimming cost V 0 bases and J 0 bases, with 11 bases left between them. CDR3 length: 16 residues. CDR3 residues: CASSPPSAKYQETQYF. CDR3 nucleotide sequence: TGTGCCAGCTCACCACCGTCGGCGAAGTACCAAGAGACCCAGTACTTC.

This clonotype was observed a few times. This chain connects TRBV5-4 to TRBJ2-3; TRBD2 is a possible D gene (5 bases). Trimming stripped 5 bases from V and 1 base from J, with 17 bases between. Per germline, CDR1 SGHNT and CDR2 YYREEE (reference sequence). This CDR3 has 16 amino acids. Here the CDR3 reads CASRAELGRGTDTQYF. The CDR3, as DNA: TGTGCCAGCAGGGCAGAACTAGGTAGAGGCACAGATACGCAGTATTTT.

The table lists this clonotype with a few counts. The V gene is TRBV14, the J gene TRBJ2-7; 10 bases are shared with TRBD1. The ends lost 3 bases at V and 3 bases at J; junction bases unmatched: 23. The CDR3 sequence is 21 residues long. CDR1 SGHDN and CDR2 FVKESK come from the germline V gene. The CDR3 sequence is CASSHSYTPGQGPSRLYEQYF. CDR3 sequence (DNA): TGTGCCAGCAGCCACAGTTATACCCCGGGACAGGGGCCCTCTCGCCTCTACGAGCAGTACTTC.

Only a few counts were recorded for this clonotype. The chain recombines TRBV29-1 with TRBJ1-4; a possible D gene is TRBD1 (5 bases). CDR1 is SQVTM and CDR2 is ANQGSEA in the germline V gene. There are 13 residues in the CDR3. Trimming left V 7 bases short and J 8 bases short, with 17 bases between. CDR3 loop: CSAGRGVQEKLFF. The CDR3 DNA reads TGCAGCGCCGGGAGAGGGGTACAGGAAAAACTGTTTTTT.

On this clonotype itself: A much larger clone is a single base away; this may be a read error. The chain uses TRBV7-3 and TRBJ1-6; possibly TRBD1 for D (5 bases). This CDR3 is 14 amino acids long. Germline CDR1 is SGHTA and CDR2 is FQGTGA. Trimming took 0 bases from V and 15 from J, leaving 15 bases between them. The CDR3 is CASSLTDTAESLHF. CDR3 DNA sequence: TGTGCCAGCAGCTTAACGGACACGGCGGAAAGCCTCCACTTT.

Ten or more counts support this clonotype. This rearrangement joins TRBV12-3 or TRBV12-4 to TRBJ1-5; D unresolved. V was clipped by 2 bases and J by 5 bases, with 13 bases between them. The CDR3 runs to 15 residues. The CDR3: CASSLKGIGHQPQHF. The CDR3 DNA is TGTGCCAGCAGTTTAAAGGGAATAGGCCATCAGCCCCAGCATTTT.

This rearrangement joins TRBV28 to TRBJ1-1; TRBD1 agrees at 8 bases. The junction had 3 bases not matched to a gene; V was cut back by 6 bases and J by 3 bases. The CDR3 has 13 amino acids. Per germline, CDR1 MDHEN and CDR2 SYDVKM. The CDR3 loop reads CASRSQGDTEAFF. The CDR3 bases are TGTGCCAGCAGGTCACAGGGGGACACTGAAGCTTTCTTT.

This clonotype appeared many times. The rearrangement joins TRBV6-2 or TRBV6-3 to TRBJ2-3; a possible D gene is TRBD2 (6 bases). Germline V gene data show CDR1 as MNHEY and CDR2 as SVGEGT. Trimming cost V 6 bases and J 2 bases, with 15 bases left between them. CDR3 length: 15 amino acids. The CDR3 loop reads CASRLPGLNTDTQYF. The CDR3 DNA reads TGTGCCAGCAGACTTCCGGGACTTAACACAGATACGCAGTATTTT.

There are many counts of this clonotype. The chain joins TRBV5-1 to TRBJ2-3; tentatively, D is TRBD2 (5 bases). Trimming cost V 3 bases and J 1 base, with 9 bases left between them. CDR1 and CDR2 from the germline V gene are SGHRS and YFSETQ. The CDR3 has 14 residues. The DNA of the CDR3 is TGCGCCAGCAGCTCATTACTAGGCACAGATACGCAGTATTTT. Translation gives CASSSLLGTDTQYF.

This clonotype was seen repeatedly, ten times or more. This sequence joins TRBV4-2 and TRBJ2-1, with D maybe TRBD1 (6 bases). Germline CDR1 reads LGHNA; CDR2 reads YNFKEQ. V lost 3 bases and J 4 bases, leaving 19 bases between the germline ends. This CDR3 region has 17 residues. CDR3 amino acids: CASSQGDTGPRYNEQFF. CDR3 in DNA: TGTGCCAGCAGCCAGGGCGACACAGGGCCTCGTTACAATGAGCAGTTCTTC.

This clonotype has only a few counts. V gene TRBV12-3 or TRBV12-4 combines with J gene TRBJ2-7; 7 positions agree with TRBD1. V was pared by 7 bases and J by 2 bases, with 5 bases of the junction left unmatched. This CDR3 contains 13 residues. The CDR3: CASTQTGPYEQYF. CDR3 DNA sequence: TGTGCCAGCACCCAGACAGGGCCCTACGAGCAGTACTTC.

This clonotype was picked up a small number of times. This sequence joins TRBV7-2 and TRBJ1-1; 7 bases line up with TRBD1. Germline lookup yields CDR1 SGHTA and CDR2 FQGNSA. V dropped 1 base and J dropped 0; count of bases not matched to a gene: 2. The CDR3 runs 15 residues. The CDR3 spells CASSLETGMNTEAFF. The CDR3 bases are TGTGCCAGCAGCTTAGAGACAGGGATGAACACTGAAGCTTTCTTT. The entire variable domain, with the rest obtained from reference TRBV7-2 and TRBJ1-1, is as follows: GAGVSQSPSNKVTEKGKDVELRCDPISGHTALYWYRQSLGQGLEFLIYFQGNSAPDKSGLPSDRFSAERTGGSVSTLTIQRTQQEDSAVYLCASSLETGMNTEAFFGQGTRLTVV.

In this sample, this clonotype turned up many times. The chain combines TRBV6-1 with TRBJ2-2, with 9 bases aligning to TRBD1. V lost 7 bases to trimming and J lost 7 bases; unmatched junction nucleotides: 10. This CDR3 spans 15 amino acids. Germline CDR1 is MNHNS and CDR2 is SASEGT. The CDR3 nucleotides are TGTGCCAGCACCCGGACAGGGGAGTTTGGCGGGGAGCTGTTTTTT. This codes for CASTRTGEFGGELFF.

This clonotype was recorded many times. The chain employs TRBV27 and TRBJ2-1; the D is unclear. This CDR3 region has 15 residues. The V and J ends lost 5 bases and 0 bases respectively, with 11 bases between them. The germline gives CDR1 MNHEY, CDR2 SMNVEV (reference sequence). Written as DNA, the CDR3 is TGTGCCAGCAGTCCATTGATAAGCTCCTACAATGAGCAGTTCTTC. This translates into CASSPLISSYNEQFF.

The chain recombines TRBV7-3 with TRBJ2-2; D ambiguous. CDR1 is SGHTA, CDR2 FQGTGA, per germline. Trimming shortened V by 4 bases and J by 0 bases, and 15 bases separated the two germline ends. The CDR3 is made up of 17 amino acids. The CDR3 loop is CASSSGGWTANTGELFF. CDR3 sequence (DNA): TGTGCCAGCAGCTCCGGCGGCTGGACCGCGAACACCGGGGAGCTGTTTTTT.

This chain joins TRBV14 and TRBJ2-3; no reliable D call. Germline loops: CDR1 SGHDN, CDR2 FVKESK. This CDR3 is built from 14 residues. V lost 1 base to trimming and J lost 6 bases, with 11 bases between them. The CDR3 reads CASSQAPVLDTQYF. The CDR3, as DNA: TGTGCCAGCAGCCAAGCGCCAGTTCTGGATACGCAGTATTTT.

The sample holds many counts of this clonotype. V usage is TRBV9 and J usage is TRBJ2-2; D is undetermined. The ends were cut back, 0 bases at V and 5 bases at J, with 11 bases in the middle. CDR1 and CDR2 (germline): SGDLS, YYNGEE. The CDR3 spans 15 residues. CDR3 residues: CASSVGGRATGELFF. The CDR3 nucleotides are TGTGCCAGCAGCGTAGGCGGCAGAGCGACCGGGGAGCTGTTTTTT.

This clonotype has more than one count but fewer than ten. In nucleotides, the CDR3 is TGTGCCAGCAGCTTAATAGGAACTAGCGGGGGCAGCGAGCAGTACTTC. Residues: CASSLIGTSGGSEQYF. The chain links TRBV7-9 to TRBJ2-7; 11 bases are shared with TRBD2. The CDR3 loop spans 16 amino acids. Trimming removed 2 bases from V and 6 bases from J; junction bases left unmatched: 9. The germline CDR1 and CDR2 sequences are SEHNR and FQNEAQ (reference sequence). Complete variable domain (other parts from reference TRBV7-9 and TRBJ2-7): DTGVSQNPRHKITKRGQNVTFRCDPISEHNRLYWYRQTLGQGPEFLTYFQNEAQLEKSRLLSDRFSAERPKGSFSTLEIQRTEQGDSAMYLCASSLIGTSGGSEQYFGPGTRLTVT.

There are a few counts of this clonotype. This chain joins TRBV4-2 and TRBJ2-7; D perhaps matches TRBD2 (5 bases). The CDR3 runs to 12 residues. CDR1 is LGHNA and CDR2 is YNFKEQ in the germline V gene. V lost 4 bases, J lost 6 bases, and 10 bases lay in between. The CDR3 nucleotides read TGTGCCAGCAGCCTTTTTGGAGGCGAGCAGTACTTC. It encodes CASSLFGGEQYF.

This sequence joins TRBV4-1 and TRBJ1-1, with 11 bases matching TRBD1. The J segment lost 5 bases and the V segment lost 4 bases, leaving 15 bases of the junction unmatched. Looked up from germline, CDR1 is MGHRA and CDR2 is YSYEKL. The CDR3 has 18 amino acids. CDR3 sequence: CASSPAVVGTGGRTEAFF. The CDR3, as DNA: TGCGCCAGCAGCCCCGCCGTGGTCGGGACAGGGGGAAGGACTGAAGCTTTCTTT.

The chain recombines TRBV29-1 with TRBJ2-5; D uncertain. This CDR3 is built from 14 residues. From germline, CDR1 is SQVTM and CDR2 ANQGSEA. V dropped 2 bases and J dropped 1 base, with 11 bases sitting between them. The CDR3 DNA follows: TGCAGCGTTGAACCTTGGGCAGGCCAAGAGACCCAGTACTTC. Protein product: CSVEPWAGQETQYF. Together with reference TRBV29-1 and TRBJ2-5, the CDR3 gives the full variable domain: SAVISQKPSRDICQRGTSLTIQCQVDSQVTMMFWYRQQPGQSLTLIATANQGSEATYESGFVIDKFPISRPNLTFSTLTVSNMSPEDSSIYLCSVEPWAGQETQYFGPGTRLLVL.

The CDR3 reads CASSHWTNQETQYF. CDR3 bases: TGTGCCAGCAGTCACTGGACAAACCAAGAGACCCAGTACTTC. The V gene is TRBV12-3 or TRBV12-4, the J gene TRBJ2-5; weak D call: TRBD1 (5 bases). Trimming took off 5 bases at V and 0 bases at J, with 10 bases between the two ends. The length of the CDR3 is 14 residues.

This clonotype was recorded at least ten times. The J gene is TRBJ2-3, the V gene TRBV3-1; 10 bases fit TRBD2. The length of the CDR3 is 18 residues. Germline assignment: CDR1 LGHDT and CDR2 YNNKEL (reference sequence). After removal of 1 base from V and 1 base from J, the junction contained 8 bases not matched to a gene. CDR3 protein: CASSQGSPGLARTDTQYF. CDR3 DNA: TGTGCCAGCAGCCAAGGCTCTCCGGGACTAGCGCGCACAGATACGCAGTATTTT.

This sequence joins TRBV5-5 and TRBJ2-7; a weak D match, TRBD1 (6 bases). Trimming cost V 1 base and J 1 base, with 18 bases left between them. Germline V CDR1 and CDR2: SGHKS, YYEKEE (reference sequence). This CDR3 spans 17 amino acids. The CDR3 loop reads CASSLSSLTGQSYEQYF. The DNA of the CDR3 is TGTGCCAGCAGCTTGAGTAGTTTGACAGGACAATCCTACGAGCAGTACTTC.

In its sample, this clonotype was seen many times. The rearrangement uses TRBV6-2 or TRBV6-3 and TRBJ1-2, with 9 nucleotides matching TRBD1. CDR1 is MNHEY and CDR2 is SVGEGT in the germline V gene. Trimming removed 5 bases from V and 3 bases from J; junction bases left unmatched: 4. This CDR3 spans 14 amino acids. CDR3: CASSRTGVDYGYTF. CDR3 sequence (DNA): TGTGCCAGCAGTCGGACAGGGGTTGACTATGGCTACACCTTC.

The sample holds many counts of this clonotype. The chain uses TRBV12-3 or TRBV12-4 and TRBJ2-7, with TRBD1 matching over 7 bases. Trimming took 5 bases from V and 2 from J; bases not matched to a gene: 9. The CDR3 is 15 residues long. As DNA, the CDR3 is TGTGCCAGCAGTCCGAGAGACAGGGCTCCCTACGAGCAGTACTTC. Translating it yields CASSPRDRAPYEQYF.

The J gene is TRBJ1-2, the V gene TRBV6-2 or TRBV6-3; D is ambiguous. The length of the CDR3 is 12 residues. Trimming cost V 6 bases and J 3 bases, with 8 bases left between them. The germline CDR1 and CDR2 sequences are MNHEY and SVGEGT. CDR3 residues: CASSRRDYGYTF. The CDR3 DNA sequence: TGTGCCAGCAGCCGGAGGGACTATGGCTACACCTTC.